This T cell receptor beta chain was retrieved from a study of T cell changes during pregnancy in multiple sclerosis. The repertoire was sequenced with immunoSEQ multiplex PCR; TCRdb's copy has only in-frame clones and lacks some. The sample yields just under 100,000 clones, roughly 92% seen once. This clone has more than one count but fewer than ten. Germline CDR1 is MNHEY and CDR2 is SVGAGI. V shed 2 bases and J shed 5 bases, with 13 bases lying between them. This CDR3 has 15 amino acids. The rearrangement links TRBV6-5 to TRBJ1-5; a possible D gene is TRBD1 (6 bases). This clonotype was obtained from a female donor with multiple sclerosis, enrolled in a pregnancy study. Specimen: peripheral blood, collected after pregnancy. The DNA of the CDR3 is TGTGCCAGCAGTTACACGGCAGGGGAACATCAGCCCCAGCATTTT. Its protein product is CASSYTAGEHQPQHF.